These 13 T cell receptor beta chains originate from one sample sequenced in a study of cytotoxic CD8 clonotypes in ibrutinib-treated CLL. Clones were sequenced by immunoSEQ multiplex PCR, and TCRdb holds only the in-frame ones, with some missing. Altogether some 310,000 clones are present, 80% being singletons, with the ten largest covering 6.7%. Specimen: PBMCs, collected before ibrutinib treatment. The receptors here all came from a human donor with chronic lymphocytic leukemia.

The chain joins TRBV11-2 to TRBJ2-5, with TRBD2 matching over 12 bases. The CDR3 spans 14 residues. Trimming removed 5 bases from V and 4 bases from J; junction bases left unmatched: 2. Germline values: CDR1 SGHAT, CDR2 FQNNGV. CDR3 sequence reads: CASSRGLAGETQYF. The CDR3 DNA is TGTGCCAGCAGCCGGGGACTAGCGGGAGAGACCCAGTACTTC. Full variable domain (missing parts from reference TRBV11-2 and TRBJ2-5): EAGVAQSPRYKIIEKRQSVAFWCNPISGHATLYWYQQILGQGPKLLIQFQNNGVVDDSQLPKDRFSAERLKGVDSTLKIQPAKLEDSAVYLCASSRGLAGETQYFGPGTRLLVL.

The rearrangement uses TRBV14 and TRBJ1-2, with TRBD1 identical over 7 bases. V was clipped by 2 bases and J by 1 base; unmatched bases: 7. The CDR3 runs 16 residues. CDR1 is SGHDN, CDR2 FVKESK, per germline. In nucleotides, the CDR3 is TGTGCCAGCAGCCAAACGACAGGGCGGTTTAACTATGGCTACACCTTC. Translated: CASSQTTGRFNYGYTF.

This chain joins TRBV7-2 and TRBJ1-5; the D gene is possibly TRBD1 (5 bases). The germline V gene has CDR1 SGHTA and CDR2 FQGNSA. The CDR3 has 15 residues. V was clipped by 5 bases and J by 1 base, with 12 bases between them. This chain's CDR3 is CASSQGQGSNQPQHF. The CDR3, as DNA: TGTGCCAGCAGCCAGGGCCAGGGAAGCAATCAGCCCCAGCATTTT.

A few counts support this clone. CDR3 protein: CASSQETSGRGTDTQYF. Here the CDR3 DNA reads TGTGCCAGCAGCCAAGAGACTAGCGGGAGGGGCACAGATACGCAGTATTTT. The rearrangement links TRBV4-2 to TRBJ2-3, with 14 bases fitting TRBD2. This CDR3 region has 17 residues. From germline, CDR1 is LGHNA and CDR2 YNFKEQ. The ends lost 0 bases at V and 1 base at J; junction bases unmatched: 0.

This CDR3 is CASSLGTSGRVETQYF. CDR3 nucleotides: TGTGCCAGCAGCTTAGGGACTAGCGGGAGGGTTGAGACCCAGTACTTC. The gene calls are TRBV7-9 and TRBJ2-5; 15 bases map to TRBD2. This CDR3 has 16 amino acids. Germline assignment: CDR1 SEHNR and CDR2 FQNEAQ (reference sequence). J lost 5 bases, V lost 1 base, and 2 bases had no gene match.

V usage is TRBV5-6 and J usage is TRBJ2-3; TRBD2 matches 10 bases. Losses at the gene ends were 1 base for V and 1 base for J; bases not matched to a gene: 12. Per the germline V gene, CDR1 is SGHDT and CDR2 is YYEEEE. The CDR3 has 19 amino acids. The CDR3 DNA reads TGTGCCAGCAGCTTGAAGGTAGCGGGAGGACCAACAGGCACAGATACGCAGTATTTT. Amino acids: CASSLKVAGGPTGTDTQYF.

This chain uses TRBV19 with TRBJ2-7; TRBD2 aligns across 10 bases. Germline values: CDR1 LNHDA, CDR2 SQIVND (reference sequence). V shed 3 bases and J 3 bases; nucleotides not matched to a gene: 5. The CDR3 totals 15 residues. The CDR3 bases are TGTGCCAGTAGTATCGTCACTAGCGGGAACTACGAGCAGTACTTC. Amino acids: CASSIVTSGNYEQYF.

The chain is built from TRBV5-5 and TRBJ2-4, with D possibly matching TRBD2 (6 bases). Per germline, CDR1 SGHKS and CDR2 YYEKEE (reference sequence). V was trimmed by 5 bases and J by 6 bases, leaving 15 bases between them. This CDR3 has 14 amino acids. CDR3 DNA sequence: TGTGCCAGCAGTAATCTCGGGGACTTAAACATTCAGTACTTC. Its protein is CASSNLGDLNIQYF.

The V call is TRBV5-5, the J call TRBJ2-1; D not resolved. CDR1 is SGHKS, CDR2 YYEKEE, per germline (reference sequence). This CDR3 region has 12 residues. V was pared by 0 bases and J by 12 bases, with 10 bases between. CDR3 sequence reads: CASSLDPWGQFF. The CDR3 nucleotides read TGTGCCAGCAGCTTGGATCCTTGGGGGCAGTTCTTC.

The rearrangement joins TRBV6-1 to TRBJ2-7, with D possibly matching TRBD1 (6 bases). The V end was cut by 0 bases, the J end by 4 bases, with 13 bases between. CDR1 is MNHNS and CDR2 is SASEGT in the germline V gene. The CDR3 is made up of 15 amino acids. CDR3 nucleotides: TGTGCCAGCAGTGAAGCTCAGGGGATGGTGTACGAGCAGTACTTC. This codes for CASSEAQGMVYEQYF.

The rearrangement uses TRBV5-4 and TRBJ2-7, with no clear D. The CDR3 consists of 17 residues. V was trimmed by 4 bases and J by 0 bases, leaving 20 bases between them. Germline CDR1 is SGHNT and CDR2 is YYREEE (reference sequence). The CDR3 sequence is CASSPLTPADSSYEQYF. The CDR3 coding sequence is TGTGCCAGCAGCCCACTGACGCCTGCTGATAGCTCCTACGAGCAGTACTTC.

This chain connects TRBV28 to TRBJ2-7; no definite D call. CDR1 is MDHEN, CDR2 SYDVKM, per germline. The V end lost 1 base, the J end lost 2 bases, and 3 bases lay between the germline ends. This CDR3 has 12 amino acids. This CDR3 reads CASSLLAYEQYF. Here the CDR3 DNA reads TGTGCCAGCAGTTTATTGGCCTACGAGCAGTACTTC.

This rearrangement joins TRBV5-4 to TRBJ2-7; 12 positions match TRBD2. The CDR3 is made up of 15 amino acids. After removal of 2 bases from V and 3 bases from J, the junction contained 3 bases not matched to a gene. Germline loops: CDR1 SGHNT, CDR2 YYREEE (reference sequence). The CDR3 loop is CASSFGLAGNYEQYF. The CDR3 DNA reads TGTGCCAGCAGCTTCGGACTAGCGGGGAACTACGAGCAGTACTTC.